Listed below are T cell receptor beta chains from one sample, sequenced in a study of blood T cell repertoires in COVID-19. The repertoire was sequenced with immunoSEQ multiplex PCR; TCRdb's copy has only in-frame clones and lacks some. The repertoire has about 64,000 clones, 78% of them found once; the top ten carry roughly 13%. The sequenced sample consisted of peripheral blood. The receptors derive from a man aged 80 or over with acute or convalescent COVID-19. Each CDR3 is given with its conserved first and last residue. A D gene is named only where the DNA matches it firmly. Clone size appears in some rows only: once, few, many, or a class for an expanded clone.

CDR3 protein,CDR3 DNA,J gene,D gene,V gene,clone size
CASSLGSGTGLGYTF,TGTGCCAGCAGCTTAGGGTCCGGGACAGGGCTTGGCTACACCTTC,TRBJ1-2,TRBD1,TRBV7-9,-
CASSSQGGTYEQYF,TGTGCCAGCAGCTCACAGGGTGGGACCTACGAGCAGTACTTC,TRBJ2-7,-,TRBV11-3,-
CASSLRGQKNIQYF,TGTGCCAGCAGCCTTCGGGGACAGAAAAACATTCAGTACTTC,TRBJ2-4,TRBD1,TRBV3-1/TRBV3-2,-
CASSLGQASSGNTIYF,TGCGCCAGCAGCCTGGGACAGGCGTCTTCTGGAAACACCATATATTTT,TRBJ1-3,TRBD1,TRBV4-1,-
CASSVSPTSGRRVGEQFF,TGTGCCAGCAGTGTCTCCCCAACTAGCGGGAGAAGGGTCGGTGAGCAGTTCTTC,TRBJ2-1,TRBD2,TRBV2,-
CATSAGQTYQETQYF,TGTGCCACCAGTGCGGGACAAACGTACCAAGAGACCCAGTACTTC,TRBJ2-5,-,TRBV24-1,-
CASSLGENYGYTF,TGCGCCAGCAGCTTGGGCGAGAACTATGGCTACACCTTC,TRBJ1-2,-,TRBV5-1,few
CASSQPGKSSYNEQFF,TGTGCCAGCAGCCAACCCGGGAAGAGCTCCTACAATGAGCAGTTCTTC,TRBJ2-1,-,TRBV28,-
CASSQGRQGPSEQYF,TGTGCCAGCAGCCAAGGCCGACAGGGACCCAGCGAGCAGTACTTC,TRBJ2-7,TRBD1,TRBV3-1/TRBV3-2,few
CASSRDIYEQYF,TGTGCCAGCAGCCGGGATATCTACGAGCAGTACTTC,TRBJ2-7,-,TRBV11-2,few
CASSLLAGINEAFF,TGTGCCAGCAGCTTACTGGCAGGGATTAATGAAGCTTTCTTT,TRBJ1-1,-,TRBV11-1,-
CASSAGLAVYEQYF,TGTGCCAGCAGCGCCGGACTAGCGGTCTACGAGCAGTACTTC,TRBJ2-7,TRBD2,TRBV5-6,-
CASSLVSGRAEVNEQFF,TGTGCCAGCAGTTTGGTCAGCGGGAGGGCCGAGGTGAATGAGCAGTTCTTC,TRBJ2-1,TRBD2,TRBV28,once
CASSERRQGNYGYTF,TGTGCCAGCAGTGAACGTCGGCAGGGCAACTATGGCTACACCTTC,TRBJ1-2,-,TRBV25-1,-
CASSPGQSYNEQFF,TGTGCCAGCAGCCCGGGACAGTCCTACAATGAGCAGTTCTTC,TRBJ2-1,TRBD1,TRBV7-9,-
CASSIGDRVYDGYTF,TGTGCCAGTAGTATAGGGGACAGGGTGTATGATGGCTACACCTTC,TRBJ1-2,TRBD1,TRBV19,-
CASSLLLAGAYEQYF,TGTGCCAGCAGCTTATTGCTAGCGGGGGCCTACGAGCAGTACTTC,TRBJ2-7,TRBD2,TRBV7-2,-
CASSSQRGRDIQYF,TGTGCCAGCAGCTCCCAACGGGGGAGGGACATTCAGTACTTC,TRBJ2-4,TRBD2,TRBV11-2,-
CATSRDRGRDEQYF,TGTGCCACCAGCAGAGACAGGGGGCGAGACGAGCAGTACTTC,TRBJ2-7,TRBD1,TRBV15,few
CASSQDWQYGYTF,TGTGCCAGCAGCCAAGATTGGCAGTATGGCTACACCTTC,TRBJ1-2,-,TRBV3-1/TRBV3-2,once
CSVSTGGWQYF,TGCAGCGTTTCAACAGGGGGCTGGCAGTACTTC,TRBJ2-7,TRBD1,TRBV29-1,-
CASSLGGNTDTQYF,TGCGCCAGCAGCTTGGGGGGCAACACAGATACGCAGTATTTT,TRBJ2-3,-,TRBV5-1,-
CSASPSGTRNQPQHF,TGCAGTGCTAGTCCCTCCGGGACACGGAATCAGCCCCAGCATTTT,TRBJ1-5,-,TRBV20-1,many
CASSGVRDRHSNQPQHF,TGTGCCAGCAGTGGGGTCCGGGACAGACATAGCAATCAGCCCCAGCATTTT,TRBJ1-5,TRBD1,TRBV6-1,-
CASSLGQGAMDTIYF,TGCGCCAGCAGCCTCGGACAGGGGGCGATGGACACCATATATTTT,TRBJ1-3,TRBD1,TRBV5-1,-
CASSRGSGELFF,TGTGCCAGCAGTCGGGGGTCCGGGGAGCTGTTTTTT,TRBJ2-2,-,TRBV12-3/TRBV12-4,-
CASSLDTRSAQYF,TGCGCCAGCAGCTTGGATACTAGATCGGCCCAGTACTTC,TRBJ2-5,-,TRBV5-1,-
CASTDRGGIYGYTF,TGTGCCAGCACGGACAGGGGTGGTATCTATGGCTACACCTTC,TRBJ1-2,TRBD1,TRBV27,-
CASSREGGGRVTEAFF,TGTGCCAGCAGTCGAGAGGGGGGGGGAAGGGTAACTGAAGCTTTCTTT,TRBJ1-1,-,TRBV6-6,-
CASSEGVVNTEAFF,TGTGCCAGCAGTGAGGGAGTGGTTAACACTGAAGCTTTCTTT,TRBJ1-1,-,TRBV2,-
CASSPGSNEQFF,TGTGCCAGCAGTCCGGGGTCGAATGAGCAGTTCTTC,TRBJ2-1,-,TRBV6-5,-
CASSPQGTGGADTQYF,TGTGCCAGCTCACCACAGGGGACAGGGGGCGCAGATACGCAGTATTTT,TRBJ2-3,TRBD1,TRBV18,-
CATSDRGSSQDRQYQETQYF,TGTGCCACCAGTGATCGTGGTTCTAGCCAGGATCGGCAGTACCAAGAGACCCAGTACTTC,TRBJ2-5,-,TRBV24-1,few
CASSFNPSPAAGGPDTQYF,TGTGCCAGCAGCTTCAATCCTTCCCCGGCAGCGGGAGGACCAGATACGCAGTATTTT,TRBJ2-3,TRBD2,TRBV7-9,-
CASSNSGGASNTEAFF,TGCGCCAGCAGCAACTCAGGGGGCGCTTCTAACACTGAAGCTTTCTTT,TRBJ1-1,TRBD1,TRBV5-1,-